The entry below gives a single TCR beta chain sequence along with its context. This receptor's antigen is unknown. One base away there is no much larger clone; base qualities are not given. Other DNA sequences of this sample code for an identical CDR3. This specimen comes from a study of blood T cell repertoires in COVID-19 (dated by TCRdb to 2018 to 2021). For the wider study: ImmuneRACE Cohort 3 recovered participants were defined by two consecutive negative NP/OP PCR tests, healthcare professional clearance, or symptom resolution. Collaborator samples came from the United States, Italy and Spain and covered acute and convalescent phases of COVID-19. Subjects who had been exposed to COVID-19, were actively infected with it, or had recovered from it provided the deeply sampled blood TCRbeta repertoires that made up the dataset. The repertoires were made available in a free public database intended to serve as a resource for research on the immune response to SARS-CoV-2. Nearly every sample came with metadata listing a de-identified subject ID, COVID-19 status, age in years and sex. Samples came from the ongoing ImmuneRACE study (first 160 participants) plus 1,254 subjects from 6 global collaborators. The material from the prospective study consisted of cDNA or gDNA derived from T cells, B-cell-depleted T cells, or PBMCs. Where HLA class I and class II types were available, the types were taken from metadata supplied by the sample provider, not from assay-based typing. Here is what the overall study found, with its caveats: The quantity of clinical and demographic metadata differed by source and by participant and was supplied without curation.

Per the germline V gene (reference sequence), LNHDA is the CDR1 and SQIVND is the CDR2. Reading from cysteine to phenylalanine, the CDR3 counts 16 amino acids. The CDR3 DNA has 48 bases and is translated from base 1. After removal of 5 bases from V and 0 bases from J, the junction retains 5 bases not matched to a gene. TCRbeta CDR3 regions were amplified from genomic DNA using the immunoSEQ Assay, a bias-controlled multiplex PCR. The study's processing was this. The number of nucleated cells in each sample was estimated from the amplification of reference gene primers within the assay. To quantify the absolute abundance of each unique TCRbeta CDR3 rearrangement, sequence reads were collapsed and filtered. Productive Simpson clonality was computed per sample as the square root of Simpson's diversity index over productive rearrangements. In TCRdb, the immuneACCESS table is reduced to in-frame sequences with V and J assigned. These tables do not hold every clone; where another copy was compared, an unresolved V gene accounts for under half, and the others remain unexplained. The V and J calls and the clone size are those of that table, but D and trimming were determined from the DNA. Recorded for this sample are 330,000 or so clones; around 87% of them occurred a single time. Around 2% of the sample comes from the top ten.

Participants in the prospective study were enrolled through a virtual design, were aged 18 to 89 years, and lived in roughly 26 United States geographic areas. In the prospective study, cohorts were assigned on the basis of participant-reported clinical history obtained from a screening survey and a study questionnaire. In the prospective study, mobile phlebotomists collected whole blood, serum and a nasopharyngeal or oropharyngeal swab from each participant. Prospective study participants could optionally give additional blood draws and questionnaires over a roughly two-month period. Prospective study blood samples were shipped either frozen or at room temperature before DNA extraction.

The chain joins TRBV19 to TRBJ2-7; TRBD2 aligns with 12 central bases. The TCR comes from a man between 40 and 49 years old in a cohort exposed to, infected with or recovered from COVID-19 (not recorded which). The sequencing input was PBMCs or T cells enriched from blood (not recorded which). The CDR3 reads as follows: CASSPETSGSSYEQYF. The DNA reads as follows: TGTGCCAGTAGTCCGGAGACTAGCGGGAGCTCCTACGAGCAGTACTTC. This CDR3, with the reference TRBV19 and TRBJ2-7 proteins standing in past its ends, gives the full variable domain DGGITQSPKYLFRKEGQNVTLSCEQNLNHDAMYWYRQDPGQGLRLIYYSQIVNDFQKGDIAEGYSVSREKKESFPLTVTSAQKNPTAFYLCASSPETSGSSYEQYFGPGTRLTVT.